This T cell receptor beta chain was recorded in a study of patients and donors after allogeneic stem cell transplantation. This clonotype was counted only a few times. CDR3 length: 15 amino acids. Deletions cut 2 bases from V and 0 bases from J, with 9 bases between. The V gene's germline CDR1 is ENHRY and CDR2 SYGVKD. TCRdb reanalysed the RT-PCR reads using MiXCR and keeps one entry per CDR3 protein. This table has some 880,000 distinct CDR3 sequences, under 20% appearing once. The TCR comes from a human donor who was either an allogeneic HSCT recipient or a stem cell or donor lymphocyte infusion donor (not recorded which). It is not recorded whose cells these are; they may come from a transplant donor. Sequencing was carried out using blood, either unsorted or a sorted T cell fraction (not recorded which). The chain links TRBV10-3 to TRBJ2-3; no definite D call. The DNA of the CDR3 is TGTGCCATCAGTGAGATAGTGCGGAGCACAGATACGCAGTATTTT. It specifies CAISEIVRSTDTQYF.